This T cell receptor (beta chain) was sequenced for a study of T cells in Graves' hyperthyroidism and ophthalmopathy. This clonotype was recorded at least ten times. Trimming at V came to 4 bases and at J to 2 bases, leaving 8 bases not matched to a gene. The V gene's germline CDR1 is PRHDT and CDR2 FYEKMQ (reference sequence). This CDR3 has 15 amino acids. Fresh 10 ml peripheral blood yielded PBMCs. Researchers took RNA transcripts and amplified the TCR beta CDR3 regions from them. The TCR CDR3 first-round RT-PCR relied on the HTBI primer set. TCRdb analysed the multiplex PCR reads with MiXCR anew, one entry per CDR3 protein. The data hold about 280,000 distinct CDR3 sequences, with 20% to 30% observed a single time.

The receptor's source is a man aged 35 to 55 with Graves' hyperthyroidism that later progressed to Graves' ophthalmopathy. Sequencing used blood. The chain employs TRBV13 and TRBJ2-7; 7 bases are shared with TRBD2. For the CDR3, the DNA is TGTGCCAGCAGCTCGAGCGGGACCGCAACCTACGAGCAGTACTTC. This gives the protein CASSSSGTATYEQYF.